This record looks at one T cell receptor beta chain sequence and its context. V lost 2 bases to trimming and J lost 4 bases, with 11 bases between them. The CDR3 runs to 14 residues. Germline V CDR1 and CDR2: SGHDN, FVKESK. Participants were aged roughly 18 to 100 years from about two dozen US areas. The study counted Cohort 3 donors as recovered given two negative PCRs, clearance, or symptom resolution. These data belong to a study of blood T cell repertoires in COVID-19. At the level of the study: From the United States, Italy and Spain came samples of acute and convalescent COVID-19. T cells, B-cell-depleted T cells, or PBMCs supplied cDNA or gDNA.

Data came from immunoSEQ multiplex PCR; TCRdb stores just in-frame clones and leaves some out. The sample includes roughly 250,000 clones, 80% to 90% seen only once; the top ten take 4% to 4.5%. Sequencing was carried out using PBMCs or T cells enriched from blood (not recorded which). The chain couples TRBV14 to TRBJ1-2, with no clear D. The receptor comes from a woman aged 25 to 45 who had recovered from COVID-19. The CDR3 nucleotides are TGTGCCAGCAGCCAATGGAGAACACTCTATGGCTACACCTTC. It specifies CASSQWRTLYGYTF.